These 8 T cell receptor beta chains share one sample of origin, sequenced in a study of CD8 T cells in Susac syndrome (dated by TCRdb to about 2019). Library prep was done by the immunoSEQ multiplex PCR assay. RNA was extracted with the RNeasy kit and 0.5 to 1 ug was reverse transcribed using random hexamers. The public reads were reprocessed in TCRdb via fastp at Q25 and MiXCR, keeping in-frame beta chains. Every distinct CDR3 protein forms one entry, paired with its most common genes and DNA. A total of more than 75,000 distinct CDR3 sequences appear in this sample, 90% to 95% of them only once. The ten largest clones capture around 0.25% of the sample. Sequencing was performed on CD8+ T cells from PBMCs. Receptor source: a human donor in good health.

The rearrangement links TRBV28 to TRBJ1-5; the D gene is possibly TRBD1 (5 bases). The V gene lost 3 bases and the J gene lost 0 bases, with 12 bases spanning the gap. The CDR3 has 16 amino acids. Germline CDR1 MDHEN, CDR2 SYDVKM. CDR3 sequence: CASSLPGQYSNQPQHF. The CDR3 DNA is TGTGCCAGCAGTTTGCCAGGGCAGTATAGCAATCAGCCCCAGCATTTT.

The rearrangement uses TRBV27 and TRBJ2-5; the match to TRBD1 covers 9 bases. CDR1 MNHEY and CDR2 SMNVEV come from the germline V gene (reference sequence). Unmatched junction bases numbered 12, after V lost 5 bases and J lost 5 bases. The CDR3 consists of 16 residues. CDR3 region: CASSPWDRVLIETQYF. The CDR3 region has the DNA TGTGCCAGCAGTCCCTGGGACAGGGTGCTTATTGAGACCCAGTACTTC.

The J gene is TRBJ2-1, the V gene TRBV12-3 or TRBV12-4, with 8 bases lining up with TRBD2. V trimming: 6 bases; J trimming: 7 bases; junction bases outside the gene matches: 5. There are 13 residues in the CDR3. In DNA form, the CDR3 reads TGTGCCAGCAGGGGAAGCGGGAGTAATGAGCAGTTCTTC. It specifies CASRGSGSNEQFF.

This clonotype has just a few counts. The genes are TRBV13 and TRBJ2-5, with 8 nucleotides matching TRBD1. Germline values: CDR1 PRHDT, CDR2 FYEKMQ (reference sequence). The CDR3 totals 14 residues. Trimming removed 4 bases from V and 2 bases from J; junction bases left unmatched: 3. The CDR3 region has the DNA TGTGCCAGCAGCTCTCGGGACAGGCAAGAGACCCAGTACTTC. Amino acids: CASSSRDRQETQYF.

The chain joins TRBV27 to TRBJ1-2; D call uncertain. Per germline, CDR1 MNHEY and CDR2 SMNVEV (reference sequence). V lost 3 bases and J 4 bases, leaving 21 bases between the germline ends. CDR3 size: 17 residues. The CDR3: CASSFKGRLPLPYGYTF. CDR3 bases: TGTGCCAGCAGTTTTAAGGGCAGGCTTCCACTTCCCTATGGCTACACCTTC.

V is TRBV20-1 and J is TRBJ2-2; 8 positions agree with TRBD2. The CDR3 loop spans 14 amino acids. Trimming took 3 bases from V and 6 from J; bases not matched to a gene: 6. Germline V gives CDR1 DFQATT, CDR2 SNEGSKA (reference sequence). The CDR3 loop is CSASGRAYAGELFF. Written as DNA, the CDR3 is TGCAGTGCTAGCGGGAGGGCGTACGCCGGGGAGCTGTTTTTT.

V usage is TRBV28 and J usage is TRBJ1-2; the match to TRBD1 covers 9 bases. The CDR3 spans 14 residues. The germline gives CDR1 MDHEN, CDR2 SYDVKM. The V gene end was trimmed by 2 bases and the J gene end by 7 bases; junction bases not matched to a gene: 5. The CDR3 DNA reads TGTGCCAGCAGTTTACCGGGACAGGGAAGTGGCTACACCTTC. As protein: CASSLPGQGSGYTF.

The CDR3 DNA sequence: TGTGCCAGCAGCTTAAAGTTGCAAGAGACCCAGTACTTC. Its protein is CASSLKLQETQYF. The chain recombines TRBV7-9 with TRBJ2-5; D remains unclear. CDR3 length: 13 residues. The V end was cut by 2 bases, the J end by 2 bases, with 6 bases between. Germline values: CDR1 SEHNR, CDR2 FQNEAQ (reference sequence). Drawing the rest from reference TRBV7-9 and TRBJ2-5, the complete variable domain is DTGVSQNPRHKITKRGQNVTFRCDPISEHNRLYWYRQTLGQGPEFLTYFQNEAQLEKSRLLSDRFSAERPKGSFSTLEIQRTEQGDSAMYLCASSLKLQETQYFGPGTRLLVL.